This T cell receptor beta chain was observed in a study of T cells in Graves' hyperthyroidism and ophthalmopathy. RNA transcripts gave rise to amplified TCR beta CDR3 regions. In the first-round RT-PCR of the TCR CDR3, the HTBI primer set was used. TCRdb reprocessed the multiplex PCR reads via MiXCR and lists one record per CDR3 protein. The table lists about 420,000 distinct CDR3 sequences, around 15% of them singletons. CDR1 is DFQATT, CDR2 SNEGSKA, per germline (reference sequence). Deletions cut 5 bases from V and 4 bases from J, with 15 bases between. The CDR3 has 14 amino acids. This TCR was sampled from a woman in her late teens or twenties with Graves' hyperthyroidism. This chain joins TRBV20-1 and TRBJ2-1; weak D call: TRBD1 (5 bases). Sequenced: blood. In nucleotides, the CDR3 is TGCAGTGCTTCGCCGGACAACGATTACAATGAGCAGTTCTTC. It translates to CSASPDNDYNEQFF.